These T cell receptor beta chains were read from a single sample in a study of cytomegalovirus exposure and HLA in healthy donors. The table came from immunoSEQ multiplex PCR; TCRdb's copy has only in-frame clones and leaves some out. The sample has some 150,000 clones; around 75% are singletons. Sequencing used PBMCs. These receptors were obtained from a female donor in good health and CMV-seronegative. Both conserved end residues are part of each CDR3. Fields, in order: V gene, J gene, clone size, D gene, CDR3 protein, CDR3 DNA. D genes are given only for firm matches. Where a row states a size, it is once, few, many or the class of an expanded clone; other rows omit it.

>TRBV30|TRBJ2-2|-|-
CAWSVHGLFF
TGTGCCTGGAGTGTCCACGGGCTGTTTTTT
>TRBV2|TRBJ2-7|-|-
CASQGTLSYEQYF
TGTGCCAGCCAGGGTACCCTTTCCTACGAGCAGTACTTC
>TRBV5-8|TRBJ1-5|few|TRBD1
CASSQTGGYSNQPQHF
TGTGCCAGCAGCCAGACAGGGGGTTATAGCAATCAGCCCCAGCATTTT
>TRBV27|TRBJ2-1|-|-
CASLAFYTNNEQFF
TGTGCCAGTCTCGCGTTCTATACCAACAATGAGCAGTTCTTC
>TRBV4-1|TRBJ1-2|-|TRBD1
CASSNRQGANYGYTF
TGCGCCAGCAGCAACCGTCAGGGGGCAAATTATGGCTACACCTTC
>TRBV7-2|TRBJ2-7|-|TRBD1
CASSSWTGGGEQYF
TGTGCCAGCAGCTCCTGGACAGGGGGCGGTGAGCAGTACTTC
>TRBV7-7|TRBJ2-1|-|TRBD2
CASSPGVPTSGGLGEQFF
TGTGCCAGCAGCCCCGGGGTTCCGACTAGCGGGGGGCTGGGTGAGCAGTTCTTC
>TRBV29-1|TRBJ2-7|-|-
CSVEGSSISYEQYF
TGCAGCGTTGAAGGTAGCTCTATCTCCTACGAGCAGTACTTC
>TRBV27|TRBJ2-7|-|-
CASSSRRAFYEQYF
TGTGCCAGCAGTTCAAGGCGAGCGTTTTACGAGCAGTACTTC
>TRBV6-6|TRBJ1-2|few|TRBD1
CASSYSGQGKGGYTF
TGTGCCAGCAGTTACTCGGGACAGGGTAAAGGTGGCTACACCTTC
>TRBV19|TRBJ1-5|once|TRBD1
CASRTTGNSNQPQHF
TGTGCCAGTAGGACGACAGGGAATAGCAATCAGCCCCAGCATTTT
>TRBV30|TRBJ1-6|-|TRBD1
CAWSVQGNSPLHF
TGTGCCTGGAGTGTACAGGGGAATTCACCCCTCCACTTT
>TRBV19|TRBJ2-1|-|-
CASSIGLDWNEQFF
TGTGCCAGTAGTATAGGGTTAGATTGGAATGAGCAGTTCTTC
>TRBV9|TRBJ1-2|-|TRBD1
CASSNMGQGAGGYTF
TGTGCCAGCAGCAATATGGGACAGGGGGCTGGGGGCTACACCTTC
>TRBV7-9|TRBJ1-1|-|-
CASSDRGGVTEAFF
TGTGCCAGCAGCGACCGAGGGGGAGTCACTGAAGCTTTCTTT
>TRBV6-1|TRBJ2-7|-|TRBD1
CASRATGTPSYEQYF
TGTGCCAGCAGGGCGACAGGGACGCCCTCCTACGAGCAGTACTTC
>TRBV27|TRBJ1-5|-|-
CASSPFQGTGGNQPQHF
TGTGCCAGCAGTCCATTCCAGGGGACCGGGGGCAATCAGCCCCAGCATTTT
>TRBV11-2|TRBJ2-3|-|TRBD2
CASSPIAGGLEQYF
TGTGCCAGCAGCCCGATAGCGGGAGGACTCGAGCAGTATTTT
>TRBV29-1|TRBJ1-1|-|TRBD1
CSGSTGAWAFF
TGCAGCGGATCAACAGGGGCATGGGCTTTCTTT
>TRBV6-1|TRBJ1-1|-|-
CASSDGGTEGGSAFF
TGTGCCAGCAGTGATGGGGGGACGGAAGGAGGGTCAGCTTTCTTT
>TRBV28|TRBJ2-2|-|TRBD2
CASSGGWASGRSGELFF
TGTGCCAGCAGTGGAGGGTGGGCTAGCGGGAGATCCGGGGAGCTGTTTTTT
>TRBV15|TRBJ1-1|once|TRBD1
CATSRGQGMNTEAFF
TGTGCCACCAGTAGAGGACAGGGCATGAACACTGAAGCTTTCTTT
>TRBV27|TRBJ2-7|-|TRBD2
CAGLVGILSYEQYF
TGTGCCGGACTAGTGGGTATTCTATCCTACGAGCAGTACTTC